The following is a T cell receptor (beta chain) sequence with its context. Its antigen is currently unknown. This sample was included in a study of T-cell memory formation after mild COVID-19. Using its own MiXCR run on the 5' RACE reads, TCRdb lists one record per CDR3 protein. The data contain 300,000 to 400,000 distinct CDR3 sequences, approximately 29% of them singletons. Study results and caveats: Contracting clones, day 15 to 85, had balanced CD4/CD8, and later expanders favored CD4+.

Germline V gene sequence: CDR1 KGHSH, CDR2 LQKENI. The CDR3 runs 15 residues. V was trimmed by 3 bases and J by 2 bases, leaving 12 bases between them. Sequencing was performed on PBMCs or a T cell subset sorted from them (not recorded which). The chain employs TRBV18 and TRBJ2-3, with D possibly matching TRBD2 (5 bases). The clonotype was recovered from an adult woman who had mild COVID-19 (a few samples of this study predate the infection). Cell type and time point are not known. Written as DNA, the CDR3 is TGTGCCAGCTCACCTCGGACTGAAGCCACAGATACGCAGTATTTT. This codes for CASSPRTEATDTQYF.